This T cell receptor beta chain was captured in a study of blood T cell repertoires in COVID-19. The CDR3 sequence is 15 residues long. The V gene end was trimmed by 0 bases and the J gene end by 6 bases; junction bases not matched to a gene: 4. The germline gives CDR1 SGDLS, CDR2 YYNGEE. TCRdb's copy holds only in-frame clones and misses some; the assay was immunoSEQ multiplex PCR. The table includes about 210,000 clones, 83% detected once. Material: peripheral blood. This clonotype was obtained from a woman in her forties with active or convalescent COVID-19. V usage is TRBV9 and J usage is TRBJ2-1, with 9 bases aligning to TRBD2. CDR3: CASSVGTSVPNEQFF. CDR3 nucleotides: TGTGCCAGCAGCGTAGGGACTAGCGTACCCAATGAGCAGTTCTTC.